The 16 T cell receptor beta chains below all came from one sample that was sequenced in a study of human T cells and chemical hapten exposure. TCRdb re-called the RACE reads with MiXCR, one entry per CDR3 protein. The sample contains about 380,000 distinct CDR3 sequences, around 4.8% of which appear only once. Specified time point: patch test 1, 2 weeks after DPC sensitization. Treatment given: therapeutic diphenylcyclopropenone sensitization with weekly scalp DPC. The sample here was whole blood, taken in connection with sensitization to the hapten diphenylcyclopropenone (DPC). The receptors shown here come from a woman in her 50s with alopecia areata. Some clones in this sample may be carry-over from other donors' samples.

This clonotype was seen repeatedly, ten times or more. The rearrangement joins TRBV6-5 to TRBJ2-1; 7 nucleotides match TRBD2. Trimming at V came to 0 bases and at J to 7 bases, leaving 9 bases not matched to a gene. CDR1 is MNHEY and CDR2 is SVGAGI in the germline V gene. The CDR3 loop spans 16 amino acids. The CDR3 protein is CASSYSGSWEGNEQFF. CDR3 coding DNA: TGTGCCAGCAGTTACTCGGGTTCTTGGGAGGGTAATGAGCAGTTCTTC.

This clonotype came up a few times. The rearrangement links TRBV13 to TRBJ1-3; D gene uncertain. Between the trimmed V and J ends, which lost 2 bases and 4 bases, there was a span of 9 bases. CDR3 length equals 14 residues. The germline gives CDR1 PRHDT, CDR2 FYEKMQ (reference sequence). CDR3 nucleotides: TGTGCCAGCAGCTTACGGGGATTCGGAAACACCATATATTTT. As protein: CASSLRGFGNTIYF. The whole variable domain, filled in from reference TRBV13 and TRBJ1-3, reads AAGVIQSPRHLIKEKRETATLKCYPIPRHDTVYWYQQGPGQDPQFLISFYEKMQSDKGSIPDRFSAQQFSDYHSELNMSSLELGDSALYFCASSLRGFGNTIYFGEGSWLTVV.

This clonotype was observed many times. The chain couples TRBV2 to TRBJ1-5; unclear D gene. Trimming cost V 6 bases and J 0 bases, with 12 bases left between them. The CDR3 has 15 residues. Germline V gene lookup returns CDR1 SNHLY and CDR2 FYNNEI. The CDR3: CASRLATNSNQPQHF. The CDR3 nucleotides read TGTGCCAGCAGGCTCGCAACGAATAGCAATCAGCCCCAGCATTTT.

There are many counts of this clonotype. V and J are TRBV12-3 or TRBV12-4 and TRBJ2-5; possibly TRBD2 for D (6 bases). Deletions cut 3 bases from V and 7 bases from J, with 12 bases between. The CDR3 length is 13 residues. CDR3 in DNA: TGTGCCAGCAGTTTGGGAGTCGGGGGGACCCAGTACTTC. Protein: CASSLGVGGTQYF.

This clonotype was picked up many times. DNA for the CDR3: TGTGCCAGCAGCCAGGGCTACACTGAAGCTTTCTTT. This codes for CASSQGYTEAFF. The V and J genes are TRBV3-1 and TRBJ1-1; D is ambiguous. Trimming removed 3 bases at V and 3 bases at J, with 5 bases between. The germline V gene encodes CDR1 LGHDT and CDR2 YNNKEL (reference sequence). There are 12 residues in the CDR3.

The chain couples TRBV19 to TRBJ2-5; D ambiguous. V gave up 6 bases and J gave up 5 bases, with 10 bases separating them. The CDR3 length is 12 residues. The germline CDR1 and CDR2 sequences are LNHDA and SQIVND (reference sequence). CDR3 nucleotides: TGTGCCAGTAGGCAGTCCGGGGAGACCCAGTACTTC. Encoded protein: CASRQSGETQYF.

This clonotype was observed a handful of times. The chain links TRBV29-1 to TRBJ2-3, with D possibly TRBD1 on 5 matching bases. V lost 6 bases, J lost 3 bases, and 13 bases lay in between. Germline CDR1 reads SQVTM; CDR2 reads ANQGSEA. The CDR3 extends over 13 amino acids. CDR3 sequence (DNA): TGCAGCGTGAGGCAGGGTGGAACAGATACGCAGTATTTT. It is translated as CSVRQGGTDTQYF.

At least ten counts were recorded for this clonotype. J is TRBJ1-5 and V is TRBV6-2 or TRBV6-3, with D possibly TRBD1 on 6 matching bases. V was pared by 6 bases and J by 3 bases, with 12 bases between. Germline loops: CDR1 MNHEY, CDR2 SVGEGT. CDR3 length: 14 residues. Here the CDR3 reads CASRRDTPNQPQHF. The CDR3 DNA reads TGTGCCAGCAGGCGGGACACCCCCAATCAGCCCCAGCATTTT.

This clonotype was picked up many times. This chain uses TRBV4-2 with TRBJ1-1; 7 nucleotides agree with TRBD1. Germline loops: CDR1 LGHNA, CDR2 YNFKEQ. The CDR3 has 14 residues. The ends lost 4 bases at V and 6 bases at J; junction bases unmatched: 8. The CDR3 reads CASSLLDRDPEAFF. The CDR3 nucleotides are TGTGCCAGCAGCCTCCTAGACAGGGACCCTGAAGCTTTCTTT.

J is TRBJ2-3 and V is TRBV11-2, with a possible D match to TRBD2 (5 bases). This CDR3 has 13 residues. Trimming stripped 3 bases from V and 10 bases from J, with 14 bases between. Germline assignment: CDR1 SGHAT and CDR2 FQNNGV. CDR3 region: CASSFLDVGAQYF. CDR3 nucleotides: TGTGCCAGCAGCTTCTTAGACGTCGGGGCGCAGTATTTT.

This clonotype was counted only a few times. CDR3 region: CASGRTGGGDSYEQYF. CDR3 DNA sequence: TGTGCTAGTGGTCGTACGGGGGGGGGCGACTCCTACGAGCAGTACTTC. The chain uses TRBV12-5 and TRBJ2-7; TRBD2 agrees at 8 bases. Trimming removed 5 bases from V and 0 bases from J; junction bases left unmatched: 9. Germline V lookup: CDR1 LGHNT, CDR2 FRNRAP. CDR3 size: 16 residues.

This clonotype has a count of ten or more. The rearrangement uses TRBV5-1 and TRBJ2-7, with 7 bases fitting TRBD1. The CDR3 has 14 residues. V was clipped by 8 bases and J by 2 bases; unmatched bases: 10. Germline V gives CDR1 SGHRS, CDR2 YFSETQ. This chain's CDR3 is CASTSRDRTYEQYF. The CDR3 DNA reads TGCGCCAGTACCTCCCGGGACAGAACCTACGAGCAGTACTTC.

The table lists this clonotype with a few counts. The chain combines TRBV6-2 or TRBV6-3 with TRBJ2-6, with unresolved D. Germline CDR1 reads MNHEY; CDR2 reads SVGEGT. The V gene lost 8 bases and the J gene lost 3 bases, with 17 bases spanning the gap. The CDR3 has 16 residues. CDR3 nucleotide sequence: TGTGCCAGCGACTCCCCTAACACTCGTGGGGCCAACGTCCTGACTTTC. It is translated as CASDSPNTRGANVLTF.

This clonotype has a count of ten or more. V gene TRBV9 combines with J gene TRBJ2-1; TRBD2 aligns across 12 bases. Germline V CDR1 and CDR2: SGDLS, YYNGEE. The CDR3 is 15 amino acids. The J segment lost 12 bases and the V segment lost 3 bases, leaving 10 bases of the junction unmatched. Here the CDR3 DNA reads TGTGCCAGCAGCGCCCGGACTAGCGGGGTCCGTGGGCAGTTCTTC. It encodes CASSARTSGVRGQFF.

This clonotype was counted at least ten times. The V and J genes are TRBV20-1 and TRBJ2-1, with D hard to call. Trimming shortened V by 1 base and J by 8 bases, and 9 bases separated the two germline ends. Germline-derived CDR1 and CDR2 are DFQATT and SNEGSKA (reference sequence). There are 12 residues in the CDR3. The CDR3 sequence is CSARGPVDEQFF. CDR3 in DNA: TGCAGTGCTAGAGGACCCGTGGATGAGCAGTTCTTC.

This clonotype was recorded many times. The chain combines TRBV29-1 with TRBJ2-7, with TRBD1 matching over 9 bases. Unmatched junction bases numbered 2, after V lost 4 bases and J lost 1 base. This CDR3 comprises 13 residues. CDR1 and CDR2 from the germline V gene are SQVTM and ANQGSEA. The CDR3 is CSVAGTGSYEQYF. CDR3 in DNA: TGCAGCGTTGCCGGGACAGGGTCCTACGAGCAGTACTTC.